This T cell receptor beta chain is from a study of blood T cells in healthy people across ages. Study summary: In model experiments, template switching was able to capture about one barcoded beta molecule for every two T cells that were present.

This clonotype appeared once. What it binds is not known. Primers used in a second PCR of roughly 6 to 12 cycles were a sample-barcoded 5' primer and a J-beta primer mix. TCRdb re-called the 5' RACE reads through MiXCR, storing one row per CDR3 protein. This sample has just over 800,000 distinct CDR3 sequences; approximately 59% occur once, and the top ten carry roughly a quarter. The V gene's germline CDR1 is DFQATT and CDR2 SNEGSKA (reference sequence). Trimming cost V 3 bases and J 3 bases; bases outside gene matches: 6. The CDR3 totals 14 residues. General study points: A greater number of naive CD4+ cells and higher diversity distinguished long-lived donors from aged donors.

Healthy Russian Caucasian donors spanned ages about 6 to 100 years. Ten milliliters of peripheral blood were drawn from each donor. Material: blood. The chain joins TRBV20-1 to TRBJ2-7; TRBD1 agrees at 9 bases. This clonotype was sampled from a man aged 30-40 years in good health. CDR3 nucleotide sequence: TGCAGTGCTAGTTTACAGGGGGCTGTCTACGAGCAGTACTTC. It yields the protein CSASLQGAVYEQYF.